This T cell receptor beta chain was documented in a study of Ad26.COV2.S vaccination and SARS-CoV-2 variants. Turning to the study itself: A COV1001 Ad26.COV2.S trial-arm participant provided the sample. General observations from the study: In vaccinated individuals, spike-specific CD8+ and CD4+ T cell responses reportedly displayed substantial breadth.

As regards this clone: What it binds is not known.

Assay: immunoSEQ multiplex PCR; the TCRdb copy retains only in-frame clones and omits some. The sample records fewer than 300,000 clones, over 75% being singletons. Treatment indicated: approximately 18 received Ad26.COV2.S at low or high dose, single or two shots; roughly 5 received placebo; per-sample allocation not given. Collection of samples fell on day 63 after the first vaccine or placebo injection. An adult aged 18-55 years in Boston served as the donor. The CDR3 spans 18 residues. Germline lookup yields CDR1 GTSNPN and CDR2 SVGIG (reference sequence). V dropped 0 bases and J dropped 8 bases, with 25 bases sitting between them.

The material was peripheral blood, obtained in a trial of Ad26.COV2.S vaccine versus placebo. This TCR was recovered from a person aged 18-60 years who received the Ad26.COV2.S COVID-19 vaccine or a placebo. This chain connects TRBV30 to TRBJ1-4; D call uncertain. The CDR3 sequence is CAWSVPLRRGEEKEKLFF. CDR3 nucleotide sequence: TGTGCCTGGAGTGTACCGCTACGGCGCGGGGAAGAAAAGGAAAAACTGTTTTTT.